The next 4 T cell receptor beta chains were all read from a single sample in a study of shared clonotypes between healthy human individuals. Produced via immunoSEQ multiplex PCR; TCRdb's table is partial and in-frame only. The sample has about 1.5 million clones; roughly 96% are singletons. Material: naive CD4+ T cells sorted from blood. Stated subset: CD45RA+ positively selected. The source of these receptors is a man between 25 and 39 years old in good health.

This clone has only one observation. The genes are TRBV19 and TRBJ1-2; a weak D match, TRBD1 (6 bases). Germline V gene sequence: CDR1 LNHDA, CDR2 SQIVND (reference sequence). Deletions cut 10 bases from V and 9 bases from J, with 18 bases between. This CDR3 is 12 amino acids long. CDR3: CATTGGPKSYTF. Here the CDR3 DNA reads TGTGCCACCACGGGGGGGCCGAAGAGCTACACCTTC.

This chain links TRBV30 with TRBJ2-5, with 8 bases fitting TRBD2. The CDR3 is made up of 14 amino acids. Germline-derived CDR1 and CDR2 are GTSNPN and SVGIG (reference sequence). V dropped 4 bases and J dropped 4; count of bases not matched to a gene: 8. The CDR3 loop reads CAWTNTGGGETQYF. The CDR3, as DNA: TGTGCCTGGACTAATACGGGGGGGGGAGAGACCCAGTACTTC. The variable domain in full, with the rest retrieved from reference TRBV30 and TRBJ2-5, is SQTIHQWPATLVQPVGSPLSLECTVEGTSNPNLYWYRQAAGRGLQLLFYSVGIGQISSEVPQNLSASRPQDRQFILSSKKLLLSDSGFYLCAWTNTGGGETQYFGPGTRLLVL.

The genes are TRBV30 and TRBJ2-1, with TRBD2 matching 7 bases. V lost 0 bases to trimming and J lost 7 bases; unmatched junction nucleotides: 15. Germline CDR1 reads GTSNPN; CDR2 reads SVGIG (reference sequence). The CDR3 totals 17 residues. Written as DNA, the CDR3 is TGTGCCTGGAGTGTTCCTTGGGCGGGAGCGCCTAAAAATGAGCAGTTCTTC. This encodes CAWSVPWAGAPKNEQFF.

This clone occurred once. The V call is TRBV5-4, the J call TRBJ2-5; D remains ambiguous. V dropped 2 bases and J dropped 0 bases, with 11 bases sitting between them. This CDR3 contains 15 residues. Germline-derived CDR1 and CDR2 are SGHNT and YYREEE (reference sequence). The chain's CDR3 is CASSFGQNYQETQYF. CDR3 coding DNA: TGTGCCAGCAGCTTCGGCCAGAATTACCAAGAGACCCAGTACTTC.